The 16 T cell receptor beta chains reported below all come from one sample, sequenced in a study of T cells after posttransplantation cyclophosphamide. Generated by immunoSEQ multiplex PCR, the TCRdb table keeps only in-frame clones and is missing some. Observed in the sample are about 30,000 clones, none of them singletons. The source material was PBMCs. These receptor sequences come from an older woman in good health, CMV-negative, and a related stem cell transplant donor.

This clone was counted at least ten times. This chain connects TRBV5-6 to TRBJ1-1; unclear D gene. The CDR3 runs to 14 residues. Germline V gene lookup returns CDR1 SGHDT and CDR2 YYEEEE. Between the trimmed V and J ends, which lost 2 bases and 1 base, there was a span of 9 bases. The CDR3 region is CASSFRAPNTEAFF. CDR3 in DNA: TGTGCCAGCAGCTTTAGGGCCCCGAACACTGAAGCTTTCTTT.

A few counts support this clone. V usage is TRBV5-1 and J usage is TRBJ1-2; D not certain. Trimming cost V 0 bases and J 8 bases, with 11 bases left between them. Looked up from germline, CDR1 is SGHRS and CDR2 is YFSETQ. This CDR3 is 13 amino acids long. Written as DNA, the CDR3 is TGCGCCAGCAGCTTGGAAGCGGCCCGGGGCTACACCTTC. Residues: CASSLEAARGYTF.

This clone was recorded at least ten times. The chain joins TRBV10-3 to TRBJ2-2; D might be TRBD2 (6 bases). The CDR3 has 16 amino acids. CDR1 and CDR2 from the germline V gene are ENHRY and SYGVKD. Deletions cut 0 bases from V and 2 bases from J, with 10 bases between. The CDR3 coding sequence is TGTGCCATCAGTGAGTCGGGGGGAACCAACACCGGGGAGCTGTTTTTT. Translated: CAISESGGTNTGELFF.

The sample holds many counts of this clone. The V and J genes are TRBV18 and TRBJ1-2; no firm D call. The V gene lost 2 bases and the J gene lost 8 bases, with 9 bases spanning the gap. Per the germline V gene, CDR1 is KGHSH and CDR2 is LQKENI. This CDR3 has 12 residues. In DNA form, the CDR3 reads TGTGCCAGCTCACCAGGGCCCAACGGCTACACCTTC. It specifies CASSPGPNGYTF.

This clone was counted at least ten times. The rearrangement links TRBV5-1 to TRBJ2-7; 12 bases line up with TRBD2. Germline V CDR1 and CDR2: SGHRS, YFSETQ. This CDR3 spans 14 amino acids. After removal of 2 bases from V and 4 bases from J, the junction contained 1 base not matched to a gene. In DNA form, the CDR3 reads TGCGCCAGCAGCTTCGGACTAGCGGGGTACGAGCAGTACTTC. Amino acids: CASSFGLAGYEQYF.

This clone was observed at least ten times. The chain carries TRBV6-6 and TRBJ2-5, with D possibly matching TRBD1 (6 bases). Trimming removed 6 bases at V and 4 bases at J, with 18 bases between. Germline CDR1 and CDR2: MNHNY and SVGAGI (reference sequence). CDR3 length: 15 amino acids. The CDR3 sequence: CASSPTGPPRETQYF. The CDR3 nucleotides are TGTGCCAGCAGCCCTACAGGGCCTCCCCGAGAGACCCAGTACTTC.

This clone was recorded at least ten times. CDR3 sequence: CASSRGTGTEEPQHF. The CDR3 nucleotides are TGTGCCAGCAGTCGAGGGACAGGGACAGAGGAGCCCCAGCATTTT. V gene TRBV2 combines with J gene TRBJ1-5, with TRBD1 identical over 9 bases. This CDR3 has 15 amino acids. V lost 5 bases to trimming and J lost 8 bases; unmatched junction nucleotides: 10. Germline loops: CDR1 SNHLY, CDR2 FYNNEI.

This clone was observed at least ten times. CDR3 in amino acids: CASRRTVPGLAANQETQYF. In nucleotides, the CDR3 is TGTGCCAGCAGGAGGACAGTTCCCGGACTAGCGGCGAATCAAGAGACCCAGTACTTC. This chain uses TRBV6-4 with TRBJ2-5; 10 positions match TRBD2. The CDR3 extends over 19 amino acids. Losses at the gene ends were 6 bases for V and 2 bases for J; bases not matched to a gene: 18. Germline loops: CDR1 MRHNA, CDR2 SNTAGT.

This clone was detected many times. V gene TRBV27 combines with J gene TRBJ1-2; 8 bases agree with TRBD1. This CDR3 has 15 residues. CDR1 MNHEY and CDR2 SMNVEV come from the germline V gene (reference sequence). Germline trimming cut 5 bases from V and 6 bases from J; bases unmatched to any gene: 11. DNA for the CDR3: TGTGCCAGCAGTCCTGGACAGGGAGGGGAAAATGGCTACACCTTC. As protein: CASSPGQGGENGYTF.

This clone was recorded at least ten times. The DNA for the CDR3 is TGTGCCAGCAGCTTAACGTCGACAGGTCACGAGCAGTACTTC. Protein product: CASSLTSTGHEQYF. The rearrangement links TRBV7-2 to TRBJ2-7, with a tentative D call TRBD1 (6 bases). CDR3 length: 14 amino acids. Germline values: CDR1 SGHTA, CDR2 FQGNSA. Between the trimmed V and J ends, which lost 2 bases and 5 bases, there was a span of 13 bases.

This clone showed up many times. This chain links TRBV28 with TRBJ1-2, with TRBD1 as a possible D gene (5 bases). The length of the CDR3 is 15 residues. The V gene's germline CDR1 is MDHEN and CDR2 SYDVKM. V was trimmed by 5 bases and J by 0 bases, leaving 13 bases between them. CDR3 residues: CASSRQTASNYGYTF. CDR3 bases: TGTGCCAGCAGTCGTCAGACAGCCTCTAACTATGGCTACACCTTC.

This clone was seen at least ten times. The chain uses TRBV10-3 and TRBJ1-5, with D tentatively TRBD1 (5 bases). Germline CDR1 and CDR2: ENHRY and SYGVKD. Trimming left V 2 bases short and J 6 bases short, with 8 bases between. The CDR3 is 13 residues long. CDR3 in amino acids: CAISEGQGQPQHF. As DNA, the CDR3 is TGTGCCATCAGTGAGGGTCAGGGTCAGCCCCAGCATTTT.

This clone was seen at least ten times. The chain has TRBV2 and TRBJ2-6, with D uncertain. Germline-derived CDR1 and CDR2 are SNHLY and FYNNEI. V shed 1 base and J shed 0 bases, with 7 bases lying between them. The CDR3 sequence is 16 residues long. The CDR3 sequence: CASSEDMASGANVLTF. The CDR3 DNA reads TGTGCCAGCAGTGAAGATATGGCCTCTGGGGCCAACGTCCTGACTTTC.

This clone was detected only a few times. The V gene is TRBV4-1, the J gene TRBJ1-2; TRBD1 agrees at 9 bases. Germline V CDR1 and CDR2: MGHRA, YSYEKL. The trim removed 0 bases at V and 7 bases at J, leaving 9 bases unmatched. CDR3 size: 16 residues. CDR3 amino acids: CASSQDLGQGRGGYTF. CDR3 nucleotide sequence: TGCGCCAGCAGCCAAGATTTGGGACAGGGACGGGGTGGCTACACCTTC.

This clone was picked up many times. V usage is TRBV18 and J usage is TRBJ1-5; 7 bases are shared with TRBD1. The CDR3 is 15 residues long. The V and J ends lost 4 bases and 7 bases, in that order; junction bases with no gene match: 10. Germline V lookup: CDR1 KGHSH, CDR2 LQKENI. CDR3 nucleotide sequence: TGTGCCAGCTCACTAGCCTCGACAGGGAACCAGCCCCAGCATTTT. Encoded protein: CASSLASTGNQPQHF.

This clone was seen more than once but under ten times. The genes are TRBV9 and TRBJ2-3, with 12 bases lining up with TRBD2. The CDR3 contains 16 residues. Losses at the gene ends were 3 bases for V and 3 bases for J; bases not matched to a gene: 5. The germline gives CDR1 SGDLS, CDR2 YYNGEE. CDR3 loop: CASSARLAGETDTQYF. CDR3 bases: TGTGCCAGCAGCGCACGACTAGCGGGGGAGACAGATACGCAGTATTTT.